This TCR beta chain comes out of a study of OX40 agonist ivuxolimab in advanced cancers. Study-wide context: Patient treatment consisted of intravenous ivuxolimab administration every 2 weeks at 0.01 to 10 mg/kg.

Assay used: immunoSEQ multiplex PCR; TCRdb lists only in-frame clones, some missing. The profile shows tens of thousands of clones, around nine tenths of them singletons. Of note for this clone: Its matching antigen is unknown.

Broader study findings: Clonal expansion was among the lowest in partial responders at 0.1-3.0 mg/kg, especially CD8+. Averaged across samples, CD8+ T cells carried more expanded clones than CD4+ did.

Patients had blood sampled at baseline and again on cycle 4 day 1 and cycle 7 day 1. The germline V gene has CDR1 SGHVS and CDR2 FQNEAQ. The V end lost 5 bases, the J end lost 3 bases, and 13 bases lay between the germline ends. This CDR3 has 15 residues. The source was CD4+ or CD8+ T cells sorted from blood, collected in a trial of the OX40 agonist ivuxolimab. The rearrangement joins TRBV7-8 to TRBJ2-2; no definite D call. The receptor was isolated from an adult with an advanced solid tumor such as melanoma, head and neck, liver or kidney cancer. This chain's CDR3 is CASSRPTPYTGELFF. CDR3 DNA: TGTGCCAGCAGCCGGCCCACGCCCTACACCGGGGAGCTGTTTTTT. Full variable domain (rest looked up from reference TRBV7-8 and TRBJ2-2): GAGVSQSPRYKVAKRGQDVALRCDPISGHVSLFWYQQALGQGPEFLTYFQNEAQLDKSGLPSDRFFAERPEGSVSTLKIQRTQQEDSAVYLCASSRPTPYTGELFFGEGSRLTVL.